Ten or more counts support the clone carrying this T cell receptor delta chain. Possible read error: a much larger clone is one base away. The sample carries other DNA sequences with the same CDR3. TCRdb repeated clone calling on the RT-PCR reads with CATT. The sample includes approximately 16,000 delta-chain clones, approximately 8.8% seen only once; the top ten take 62%. The entry originates in a study of gamma-delta T cells after stem cell transplantation. The CDR3 loop spans 20 amino acids. Germline V gene lookup returns CDR1 GEAIGNYY and CDR2 EKD. The sequenced material came from gamma-delta T cells. This clonotype originated in a human donor. It is not recorded whose cells these are; they may come from a transplant donor. The chain has TRDV2 and TRDJ3; 8 bases match TRDD3. In DNA form, the CDR3 reads TGTGCTTGTGACACTCCCGATGGGGGATCCTCCTCCTGGGACACCCGACAGATGTTTTTC. As protein: CACDTPDGGSSSWDTRQMFF.